These T cell receptor beta chains were read from a single sample in a study of T cell responses to AZD1222 COVID-19 vaccine. Measured with immunoSEQ multiplex PCR; TCRdb has only the in-frame clones, and not every one. Among approximately 89,000 clones listed, approximately 91% were seen once. The sequencing here drew on peripheral blood, taken on day 0 of AZD1222 vaccination. The receptors derive from an adult in good health. Both conserved end residues are part of each CDR3. Fields, in order: clone size, J gene, V gene, D gene, CDR3 protein, CDR3 DNA. The D gene is left open where the match is weak. Clone sizes are given selectively: once, few, many, or a class where the clone is expanded.

>-|TRBJ2-6|TRBV14|-
CASSQGHVRLSGANVLTF
TGTGCCAGCAGCCAGGGACACGTGAGACTATCTGGGGCCAACGTCCTGACTTTC
>-|TRBJ1-4|TRBV18|TRBD1
CASSPLQGADEKLFF
TGTGCCAGCTCACCATTACAGGGGGCGGATGAAAAACTGTTTTTT
>-|TRBJ2-7|TRBV2|TRBD2
CASSGASGMFSYEQYF
TGTGCCAGCAGTGGGGCTAGCGGAATGTTCTCCTACGAGCAGTACTTC
>-|TRBJ1-6|TRBV6-5|-
CASRRSGGANSPLHF
TGTGCCAGCCGTCGAAGTGGGGGGGCAAATTCACCCCTCCACTTT
>-|TRBJ1-1|TRBV7-3|-
CASSRKLNTEAFF
TGTGCCAGCAGTCGAAAGCTGAACACTGAAGCTTTCTTT
>-|TRBJ2-7|TRBV13|-
CASSFSQAEQYF
TGTGCCAGCAGCTTCTCCCAGGCCGAGCAGTACTTC
>-|TRBJ2-7|TRBV5-1|TRBD1
CASSSQGVRYEQYF
TGCGCCAGCAGCTCTCAGGGGGTCCGCTACGAGCAGTACTTC
>once|TRBJ1-4|TRBV30|TRBD1
CAWSPDRGAKVEKLFF
TGTGCCTGGTCCCCGGACAGGGGCGCGAAAGTTGAAAAACTGTTTTTT
>-|TRBJ2-2|TRBV4-2|-
CASSQDSRTAAQANTGELFF
TGTGCCAGCAGCCAAGATTCGAGGACAGCTGCCCAAGCGAACACCGGGGAGCTGTTTTTT
>-|TRBJ2-7|TRBV11-3|-
CASSLNKAGEQYF
TGTGCCAGCAGCTTAAATAAAGCCGGCGAGCAGTACTTC
>-|TRBJ1-1|TRBV12-3/TRBV12-4|-
CASSFDGLSGAFF
TGTGCCAGCAGTTTTGACGGCTTGTCCGGAGCTTTCTTT
>-|TRBJ1-4|TRBV3-1/TRBV3-2|-
CASSQEGSGINEKLFF
TGTGCCAGCAGCCAAGAAGGATCAGGGATTAATGAAAAACTGTTTTTT
>-|TRBJ2-1|TRBV3-1/TRBV3-2|TRBD2
CASSQSRGLADNEQFF
TGTGCCAGCAGCCAAAGTAGGGGACTAGCGGACAATGAGCAGTTCTTC
>-|TRBJ2-5|TRBV24-1|TRBD2
CATGADSGGDETQYF
TGTGCCACCGGGGCCGATAGCGGGGGTGATGAGACCCAGTACTTC
>once|TRBJ1-2|TRBV7-3|-
CASSLTGQGPGYTF
TGTGCCAGCAGCTTAACGGGCCAGGGGCCCGGCTACACCTTC
>-|TRBJ2-7|TRBV5-6|-
CASSLGPPSLGGQYF
TGTGCCAGCAGCTTGGGCCCCCCGTCTTTAGGCGGGCAGTACTTC
>-|TRBJ1-6|TRBV27|-
CASSQAENSPLHF
TGTGCCAGCAGTCAGGCCGAAAATTCACCCCTCCACTTT
>-|TRBJ2-2|TRBV6-2/TRBV6-3|TRBD1
CASSRRTGPPHTGELFF
TGTGCCAGCAGCCGTCGGACAGGGCCCCCTCACACCGGGGAGCTGTTTTTT
>-|TRBJ1-1|TRBV28|-
CASSLVGGENTEAFF
TGTGCCAGCAGTTTAGTAGGGGGAGAGAACACTGAAGCTTTCTTT
>-|TRBJ2-7|TRBV19|-
CASSVSPGATGYEQYF
TGTGCCAGTAGTGTTTCCCCAGGGGCCACGGGCTACGAGCAGTACTTC
>-|TRBJ1-5|TRBV29-1|-
CSAGTSNQPQHF
TGCAGCGCTGGGACGAGCAATCAGCCCCAGCATTTT
>-|TRBJ1-5|TRBV19|-
CASSLQGPNQPQHF
TGTGCCAGTAGTTTACAGGGCCCCAATCAGCCCCAGCATTTT
>-|TRBJ1-1|TRBV18|TRBD1
CASSPPGQEAFF
TGTGCCAGCTCACCCCCGGGACAGGAAGCTTTCTTT
>-|TRBJ2-5|TRBV18|TRBD1
CASSPSGQEAHQYF
TGTGCCAGCTCACCCTCGGGACAGGAAGCCCACCAGTACTTC
>-|TRBJ1-5|TRBV9|-
CASSQDSANQPQHF
TGTGCCAGCAGCCAGGACAGCGCAAATCAGCCCCAGCATTTT
>-|TRBJ2-3|TRBV7-6|-
CASSLGTQPSTDTQYF
TGTGCCAGCAGCTTAGGGACACAACCTAGCACAGATACGCAGTATTTT
>-|TRBJ2-1|TRBV4-1|-
CASSPGQGSYNEQFF
TGCGCCAGCAGCCCCGGCCAGGGCTCCTACAATGAGCAGTTCTTC
>-|TRBJ2-3|TRBV2|TRBD1
CASSKDRAPDTQYF
TGTGCCAGCAGCAAGGACAGGGCCCCAGATACGCAGTATTTT
>-|TRBJ2-3|TRBV7-2|-
CASTLVGAWGTDTQYF
TGTGCCAGCACCCTGGTGGGGGCTTGGGGCACAGATACGCAGTATTTT
>-|TRBJ2-7|TRBV28|-
CASSWGGRDEQYF
TGTGCCAGCAGTTGGGGCGGGCGGGACGAGCAGTACTTC
>-|TRBJ2-2|TRBV10-1|-
CASSETGTGELFF
TGCGCCAGCAGTGAGACTGGGACCGGGGAGCTGTTTTTT
>-|TRBJ2-7|TRBV4-1|-
CASSQERQGLDEQYF
TGCGCCAGCAGCCAAGAACGTCAGGGGCTCGACGAGCAGTACTTC
>-|TRBJ2-3|TRBV29-1|TRBD2
CSVEGTSGTEASTDTQYF
TGCAGCGTTGAGGGGACTAGCGGAACTGAAGCTAGCACAGATACGCAGTATTTT
>-|TRBJ1-6|TRBV5-1|-
CASSGGESYNSPLHF
TGCGCCAGCAGCGGAGGGGAATCCTATAATTCACCCCTCCACTTT
>few|TRBJ1-5|TRBV30|-
CAWTGAHSNQPQHF
TGTGCCTGGACAGGGGCGCATAGCAATCAGCCCCAGCATTTT
>-|TRBJ2-7|TRBV7-8|-
CASSLTDGGDYEQYF
TGTGCCAGCAGCTTAACGGACGGGGGTGACTACGAGCAGTACTTC
>medium-sized|TRBJ2-7|TRBV9|-
CASSLGLKYEQYF
TGTGCCAGCAGCTTAGGACTCAAATACGAGCAGTACTTC
>-|TRBJ1-3|TRBV9|-
CASSGSGNTIYF
TGTGCCAGCAGCGGGTCAGGAAACACCATATATTTT
>-|TRBJ2-1|TRBV5-4|TRBD1
CASSFPGGKNEQFF
TGTGCCAGCAGCTTCCCAGGGGGCAAGAATGAGCAGTTCTTC
>-|TRBJ2-1|TRBV5-4|-
CASSSETGRNEQFF
TGTGCCAGCAGCTCCGAAACAGGGCGCAATGAGCAGTTCTTC
>-|TRBJ1-5|TRBV10-3|TRBD1
CAISEYPDRGNQPQHF
TGTGCCATCAGTGAGTACCCGGACAGGGGCAATCAGCCCCAGCATTTT
>-|TRBJ1-1|TRBV2|-
CASGRGSNTEAFF
TGTGCCAGCGGTAGGGGGTCGAACACTGAAGCTTTCTTT
>once|TRBJ1-2|TRBV4-2|TRBD1
CASSPPTGWGYTF
TGTGCCAGCAGCCCCCCGACAGGGTGGGGCTACACCTTC
>-|TRBJ2-5|TRBV5-1|TRBD1
CASSLNGQDGEETQYF
TGCGCCAGCAGCTTGAACGGACAGGACGGGGAAGAGACCCAGTACTTC
>few|TRBJ1-1|TRBV7-8|-
CASSIRGTPGTEAFF
TGTGCCAGCAGCATCCGGGGCACCCCGGGCACTGAAGCTTTCTTT
>-|TRBJ2-3|TRBV7-3|TRBD2
CASSSSGTSTDTQYF
TGTGCCAGCAGCTCCAGCGGGACTAGCACAGATACGCAGTATTTT
>-|TRBJ2-7|TRBV7-9|TRBD2
CASSLGNSGTRGHEQYF
TGTGCCAGCAGCTTAGGCAATTCCGGGACTAGAGGCCACGAGCAGTACTTC
>-|TRBJ1-3|TRBV12-3/TRBV12-4|-
CASTLRRGNTIYF
TGTGCCAGCACCCTCCGGAGGGGAAACACCATATATTTT
>-|TRBJ2-1|TRBV29-1|-
CSVEPRTSYNEQFF
TGCAGCGTTGAACCGCGTACCTCCTACAATGAGCAGTTCTTC
>-|TRBJ1-3|TRBV11-2|TRBD1
CASSPDRVGNTIYF
TGTGCCAGCAGCCCTGACAGGGTTGGAAACACCATATATTTT
>-|TRBJ1-4|TRBV15|-
CATSITGVQAANEKLFF
TGTGCCACCAGCATAACGGGGGTGCAGGCCGCTAATGAAAAACTGTTTTTT